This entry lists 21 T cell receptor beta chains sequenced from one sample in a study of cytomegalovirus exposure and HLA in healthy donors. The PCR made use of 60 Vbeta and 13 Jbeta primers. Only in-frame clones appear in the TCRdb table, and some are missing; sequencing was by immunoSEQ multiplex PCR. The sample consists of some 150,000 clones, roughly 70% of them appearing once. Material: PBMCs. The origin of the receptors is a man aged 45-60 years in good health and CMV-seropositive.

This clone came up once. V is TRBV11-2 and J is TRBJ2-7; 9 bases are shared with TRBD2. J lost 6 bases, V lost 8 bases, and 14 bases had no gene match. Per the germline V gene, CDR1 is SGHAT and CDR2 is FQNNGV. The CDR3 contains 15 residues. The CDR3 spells CASRRYSGGSIEQYF. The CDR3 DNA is TGTGCCAGCCGTCGTTACAGCGGGGGGTCTATCGAGCAGTACTTC.

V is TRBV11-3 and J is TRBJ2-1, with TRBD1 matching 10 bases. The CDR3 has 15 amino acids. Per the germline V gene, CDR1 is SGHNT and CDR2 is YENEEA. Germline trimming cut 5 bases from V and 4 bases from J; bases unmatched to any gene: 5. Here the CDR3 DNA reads TGTGCCAGCAGCCCCCGGGACAGGGGTTACAATGAGCAGTTCTTC. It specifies CASSPRDRGYNEQFF.

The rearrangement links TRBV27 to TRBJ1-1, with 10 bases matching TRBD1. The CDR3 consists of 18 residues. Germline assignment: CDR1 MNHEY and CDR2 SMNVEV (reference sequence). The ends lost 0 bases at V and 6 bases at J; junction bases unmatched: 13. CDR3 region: CASSLSLTGGGKGAEAFF. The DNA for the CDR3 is TGTGCCAGCAGTTTATCATTGACAGGGGGCGGAAAGGGGGCTGAAGCTTTCTTT.

The CDR3 reads CSAIRGVELFF. CDR3 nucleotides: TGCAGTGCAATCAGGGGTGTGGAGCTGTTTTTT. The chain employs TRBV20-1 and TRBJ2-2, with D possibly being TRBD1 (6 bases). The CDR3 is made up of 11 amino acids. Per germline, CDR1 DFQATT and CDR2 SNEGSKA (reference sequence). V lost 6 bases, J lost 10 bases, and 12 bases lay in between.

CDR3 sequence (DNA): TGTGCCAGCAGCTCGATAGCGGGGAGCTCCTACAATGAGCAGTTCTTC. The encoded protein is CASSSIAGSSYNEQFF. The rearrangement links TRBV5-5 to TRBJ2-1; 8 bases map to TRBD2. Germline loops: CDR1 SGHKS, CDR2 YYEKEE (reference sequence). Trimming took 3 bases from V and 0 from J; bases not matched to a gene: 5. The CDR3 spans 16 residues.

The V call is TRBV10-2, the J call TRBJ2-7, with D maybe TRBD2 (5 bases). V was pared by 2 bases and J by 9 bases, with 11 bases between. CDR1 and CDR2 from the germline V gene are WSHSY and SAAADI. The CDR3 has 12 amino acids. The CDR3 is CASSEPRAWQYF. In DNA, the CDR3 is TGCGCCAGCAGTGAGCCGAGGGCTTGGCAGTACTTC.

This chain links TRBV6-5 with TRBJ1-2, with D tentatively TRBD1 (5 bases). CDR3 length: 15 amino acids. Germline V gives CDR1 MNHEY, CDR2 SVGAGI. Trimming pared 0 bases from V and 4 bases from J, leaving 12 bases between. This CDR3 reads CASSYSGDWGYGYTF. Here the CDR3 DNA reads TGTGCCAGCAGTTACTCGGGGGACTGGGGCTATGGCTACACCTTC.

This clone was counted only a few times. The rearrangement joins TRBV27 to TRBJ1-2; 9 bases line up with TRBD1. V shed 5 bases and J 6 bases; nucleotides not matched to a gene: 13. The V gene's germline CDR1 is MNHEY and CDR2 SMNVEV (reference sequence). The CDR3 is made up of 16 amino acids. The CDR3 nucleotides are TGTGCCAGCAGTCCCGAATTAGTACAGGGGGCGGATGGCTACACCTTC. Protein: CASSPELVQGADGYTF.

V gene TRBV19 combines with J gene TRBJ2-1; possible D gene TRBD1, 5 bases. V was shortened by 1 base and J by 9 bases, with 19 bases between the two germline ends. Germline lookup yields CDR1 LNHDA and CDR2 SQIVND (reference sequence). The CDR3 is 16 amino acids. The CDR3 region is CASSIGVAGSYGEQFF. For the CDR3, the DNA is TGTGCCAGTAGTATAGGAGTCGCAGGGTCCTACGGTGAGCAGTTCTTC. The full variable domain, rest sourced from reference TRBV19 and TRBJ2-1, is DGGITQSPKYLFRKEGQNVTLSCEQNLNHDAMYWYRQDPGQGLRLIYYSQIVNDFQKGDIAEGYSVSREKKESFPLTVTSAQKNPTAFYLCASSIGVAGSYGEQFFGPGTRLTVL.

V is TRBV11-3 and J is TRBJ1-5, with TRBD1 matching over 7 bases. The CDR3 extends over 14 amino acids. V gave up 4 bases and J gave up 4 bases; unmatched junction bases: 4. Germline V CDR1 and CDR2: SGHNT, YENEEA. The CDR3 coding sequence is TGTGCCAGCAGCTCCCAGGGGGGAAATCAGCCCCAGCATTTT. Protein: CASSSQGGNQPQHF.

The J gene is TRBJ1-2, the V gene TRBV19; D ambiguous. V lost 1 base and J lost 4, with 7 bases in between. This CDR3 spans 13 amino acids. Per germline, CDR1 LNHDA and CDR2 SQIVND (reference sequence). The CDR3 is CASSIGVLYGYTF. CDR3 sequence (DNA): TGTGCCAGTAGTATAGGAGTTCTCTATGGCTACACCTTC.

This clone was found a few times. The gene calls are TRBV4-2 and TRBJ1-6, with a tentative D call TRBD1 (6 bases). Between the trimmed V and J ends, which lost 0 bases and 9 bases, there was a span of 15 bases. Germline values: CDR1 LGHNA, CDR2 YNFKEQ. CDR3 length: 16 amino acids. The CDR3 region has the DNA TGTGCCAGCAGCCAAGATGGGGCAGGGGTTGCTTCACCCCTCCACTTT. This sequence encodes CASSQDGAGVASPLHF.

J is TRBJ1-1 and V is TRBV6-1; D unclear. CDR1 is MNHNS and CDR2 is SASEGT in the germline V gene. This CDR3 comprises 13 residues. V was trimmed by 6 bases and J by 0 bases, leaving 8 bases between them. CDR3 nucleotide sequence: TGTGCCAGCAGGCAGATCATGAACACTGAAGCTTTCTTT. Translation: CASRQIMNTEAFF.

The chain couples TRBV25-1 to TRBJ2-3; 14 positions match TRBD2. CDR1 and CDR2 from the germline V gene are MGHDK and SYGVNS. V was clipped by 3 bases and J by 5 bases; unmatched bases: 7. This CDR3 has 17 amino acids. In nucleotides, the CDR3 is TGTGCCAGCAGTGACCTCGGGACTAGCGGGAGCCAAGATACGCAGTATTTT. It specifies CASSDLGTSGSQDTQYF.

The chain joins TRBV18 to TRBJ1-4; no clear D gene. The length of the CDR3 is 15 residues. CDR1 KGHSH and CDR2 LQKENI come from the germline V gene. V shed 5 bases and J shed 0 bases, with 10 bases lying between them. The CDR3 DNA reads TGTGCCAGCTCAACCCCACAAGCAACTAATGAAAAACTGTTTTTT. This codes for CASSTPQATNEKLFF.

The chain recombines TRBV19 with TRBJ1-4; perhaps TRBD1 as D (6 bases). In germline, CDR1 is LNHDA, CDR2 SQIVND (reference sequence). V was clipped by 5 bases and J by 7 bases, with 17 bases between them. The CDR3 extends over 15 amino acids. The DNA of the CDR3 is TGTGCCAGTAGTCCTCAGGGGCGTAGGGGTGAAAAACTGTTTTTT. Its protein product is CASSPQGRRGEKLFF.

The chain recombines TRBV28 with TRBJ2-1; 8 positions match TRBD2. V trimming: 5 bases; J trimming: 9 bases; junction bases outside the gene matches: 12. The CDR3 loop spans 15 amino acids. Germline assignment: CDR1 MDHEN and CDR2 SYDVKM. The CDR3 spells CASSPYSGINTEQFF. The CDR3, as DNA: TGTGCCAGCAGTCCCTATAGCGGGATTAATACTGAGCAGTTCTTC.

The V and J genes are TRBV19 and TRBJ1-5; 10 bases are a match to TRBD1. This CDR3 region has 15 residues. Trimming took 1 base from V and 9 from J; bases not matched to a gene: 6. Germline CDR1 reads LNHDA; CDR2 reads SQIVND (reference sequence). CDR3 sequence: CASSIGGTGDRPQHF. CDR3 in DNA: TGTGCCAGTAGTATAGGGGGGACAGGGGACCGGCCCCAGCATTTT.

The CDR3 sequence: CAISKTTREETQYF. DNA for the CDR3: TGTGCCATCAGCAAAACGACTAGGGAAGAGACCCAGTACTTC. The rearrangement joins TRBV10-3 to TRBJ2-5; perhaps TRBD2 as D (6 bases). The CDR3 covers 14 residues. Germline V lookup: CDR1 ENHRY, CDR2 SYGVKD. Trimming pared 6 bases from V and 3 bases from J, leaving 14 bases between.

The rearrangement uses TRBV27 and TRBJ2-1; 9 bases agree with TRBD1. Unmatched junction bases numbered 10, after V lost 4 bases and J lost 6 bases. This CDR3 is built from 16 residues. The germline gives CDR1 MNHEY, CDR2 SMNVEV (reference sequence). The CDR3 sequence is CASSSTGTGFFNEQFF. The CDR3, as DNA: TGTGCCAGCAGTTCCACCGGGACAGGGTTTTTCAATGAGCAGTTCTTC.

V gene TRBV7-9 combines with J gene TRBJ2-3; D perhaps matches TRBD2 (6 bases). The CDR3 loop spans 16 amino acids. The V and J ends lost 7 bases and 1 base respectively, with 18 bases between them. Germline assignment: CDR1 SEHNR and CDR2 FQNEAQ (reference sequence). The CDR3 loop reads CASIEDGGLRTDTQYF. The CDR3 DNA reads TGTGCCAGCATCGAAGACGGGGGACTGCGCACAGATACGCAGTATTTT.